In its sample, the clone carrying this TCR beta chain was seen many times. Its antigen remains unidentified. This CDR3 has 15 residues. Germline V gene data show CDR1 as MNHEY and CDR2 as SMNVEV (reference sequence). Trimming took 2 bases from V and 0 from J; bases not matched to a gene: 0. These data are taken from a study of neurological immune-mediated disorders. TCRdb ran MiXCR on the 5' RACE reads and lists one entry per CDR3 protein. Of about 92,000 distinct CDR3 sequences listed, roughly 3.5% are singletons. General study results and limits: Phylogenetic grouping assigned the repertoires of 18 of 34 multiple sclerosis patients to a single cluster of related CDR3 sequences. This cluster may be a repertoire-level signature.

Sequencing used PBMCs. The chain links TRBV27 to TRBJ2-1, with TRBD1 matching 8 bases. The TCR was taken from a woman aged 45 to 65 with multiple sclerosis. The CDR3 DNA reads TGTGCCAGCAGTTTACAGGGGGCCTCCTACAATGAGCAGTTCTTC. Translation gives CASSLQGASYNEQFF.